The source of this TCR beta chain is a study of T cell responses to AZD1222 COVID-19 vaccine. Comment on this clone: The antigen remains unidentified.

Study-wide results and caveats: None of the repertoires were sampled until the peak T cell response had passed.

The data were produced by immunoSEQ multiplex PCR, yet TCRdb's version contains in-frame clones alone and is incomplete. The data show 130,000 to 150,000 clones, roughly 88% seen once. CDR1 is SEHNR, CDR2 FQNEAQ, per germline (reference sequence). V lost 5 bases and J 0 bases, leaving 12 bases between the germline ends. The CDR3 runs 15 residues. This chain connects TRBV7-9 to TRBJ2-3; weak D call: TRBD2 (6 bases). Sequencing was performed on peripheral blood, taken 28 days after the second dose of the MenACWY control vaccine. The source is an adult who received the MenACWY meningococcal vaccine as a control. Written as DNA, the CDR3 is TGTGCCAGCAGCCCCCTGACTAGGAGCACAGATACGCAGTATTTT. Its translation is CASSPLTRSTDTQYF.